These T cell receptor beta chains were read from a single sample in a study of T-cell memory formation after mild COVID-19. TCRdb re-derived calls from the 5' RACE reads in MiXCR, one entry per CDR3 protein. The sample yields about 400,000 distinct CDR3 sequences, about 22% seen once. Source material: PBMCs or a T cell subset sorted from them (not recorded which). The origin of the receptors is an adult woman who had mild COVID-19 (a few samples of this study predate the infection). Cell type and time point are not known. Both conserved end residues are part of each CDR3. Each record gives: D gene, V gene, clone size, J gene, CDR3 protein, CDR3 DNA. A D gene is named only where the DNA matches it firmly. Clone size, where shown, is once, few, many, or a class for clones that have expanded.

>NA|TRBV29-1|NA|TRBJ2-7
CSVVSGQSYEQYF
TGCAGCGTTGTTAGCGGACAATCCTACGAGCAGTACTTC
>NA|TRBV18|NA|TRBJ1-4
CASSPAGANEKLFF
TGTGCCAGCTCACCGGCAGGGGCAAATGAAAAACTGTTTTTT
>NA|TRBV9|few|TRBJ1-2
CASSVNFGGNYGYTF
TGTGCCAGCAGCGTAAATTTCGGGGGTAACTATGGCTACACCTTC
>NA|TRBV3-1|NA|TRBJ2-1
CASSQDGTTGWNNEQFF
TGTGCCAGCAGCCAAGATGGTACCACAGGCTGGAACAATGAGCAGTTCTTC
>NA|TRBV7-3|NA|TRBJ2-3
CASSSTGGVDTQYF
TGTGCCAGCAGCTCTACTGGGGGAGTGGATACGCAGTATTTT
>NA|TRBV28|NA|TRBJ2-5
CASSPGTDLAAETQYF
TGTGCCAGCAGCCCAGGGACTGACTTGGCGGCAGAGACCCAGTACTTC
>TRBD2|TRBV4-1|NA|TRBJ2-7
CASSQDPSGRGEQYF
TGCGCCAGCAGCCAAGATCCTAGCGGGAGAGGTGAGCAGTACTTC
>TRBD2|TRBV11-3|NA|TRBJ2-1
CASSLDSGRAANEQFF
TGTGCCAGCAGCTTAGATAGTGGGAGGGCCGCGAATGAGCAGTTCTTC
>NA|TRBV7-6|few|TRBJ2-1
CASSPYLSPGPGEQFF
TGTGCCAGCAGCCCTTACTTGTCCCCGGGACCGGGTGAGCAGTTCTTC
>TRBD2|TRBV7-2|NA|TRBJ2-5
CASSLVGVLSGGRETQYF
TGTGCCAGCAGCTTAGTCGGGGTCCTAAGCGGGGGGCGAGAGACCCAGTACTTC
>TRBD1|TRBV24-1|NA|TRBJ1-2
CATSDRTGADYGYTF
TGTGCCACCAGTGATCGTACAGGGGCCGACTATGGCTACACCTTC
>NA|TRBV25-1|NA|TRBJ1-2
CASSEWMGGSNYGYTF
TGTGCCAGCAGTGAATGGATGGGCGGTTCGAACTATGGCTACACCTTC
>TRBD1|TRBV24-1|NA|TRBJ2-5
CATSAAQGTGRYQETQYF
TGTGCCACCAGTGCGGCGCAAGGGACAGGGCGATACCAAGAGACCCAGTACTTC
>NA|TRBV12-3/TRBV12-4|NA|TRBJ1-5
CASSLRGENSNQPQHF
TGTGCCAGCAGTTTAAGAGGGGAGAATAGCAATCAGCCCCAGCATTTT
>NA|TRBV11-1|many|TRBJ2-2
CASSFGNTGELFF
TGTGCCAGCAGCTTTGGGAACACCGGGGAGCTGTTTTTT
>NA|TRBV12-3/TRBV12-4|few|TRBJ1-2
CASSTQGDYGYTF
TGTGCCAGCAGCACGCAGGGAGACTATGGCTACACCTTC
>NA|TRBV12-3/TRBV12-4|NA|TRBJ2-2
CASSEWGQNTGELFF
TGTGCCAGCAGTGAATGGGGACAGAACACCGGGGAGCTGTTTTTT
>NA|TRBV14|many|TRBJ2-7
CASSLGAGVYEQYF
TGTGCCAGCAGCCTCGGAGCAGGCGTCTACGAGCAGTACTTC
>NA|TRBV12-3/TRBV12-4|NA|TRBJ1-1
CASSARPPGAFF
TGTGCCAGCAGTGCCAGACCGCCCGGAGCTTTCTTT
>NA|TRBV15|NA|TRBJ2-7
CATSRDRGTVNEQYF
TGTGCCACCAGCAGAGATCGGGGGACTGTGAACGAGCAGTACTTC
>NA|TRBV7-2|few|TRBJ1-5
CASSLGWGAQPQHF
TGTGCAAGCAGCTTAGGATGGGGGGCTCAGCCCCAGCATTTT
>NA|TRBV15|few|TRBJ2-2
CATTAFSGTSGELFF
TGTGCCACCACGGCATTCTCCGGGACCTCCGGGGAGCTGTTTTTT
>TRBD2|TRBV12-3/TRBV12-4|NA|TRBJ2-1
CATSSGILGNEQFF
TGTGCCACCTCGAGCGGGATCCTAGGGAATGAGCAGTTCTTC
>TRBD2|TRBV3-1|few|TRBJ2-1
CASSQVRGSHNEQFF
TGTGCCAGCAGCCAAGTCCGCGGGAGCCACAATGAGCAGTTCTTC
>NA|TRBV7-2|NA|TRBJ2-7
CASSGGTVRVYEQYF
TGTGCCAGCAGCGGCGGGACGGTAAGAGTCTACGAGCAGTACTTC
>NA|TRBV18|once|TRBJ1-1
CASSLIVIGENTEAFF
TGTGCCAGCTCACTCATCGTTATAGGAGAGAACACTGAAGCTTTCTTT
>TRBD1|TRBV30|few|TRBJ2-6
CAWSRGQAHPSGANVLTF
TGTGCCTGGAGTAGGGGACAGGCACACCCCTCTGGGGCCAACGTCCTGACTTTC
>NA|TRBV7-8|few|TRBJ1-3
CASSSNIGERVSGNTIYF
TGTGCCAGCAGCTCGAACATAGGGGAGAGGGTCTCTGGAAACACCATATATTTT
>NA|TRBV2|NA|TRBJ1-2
CASRTPTEPYGYTF
TGTGCCAGCAGGACCCCCACCGAGCCCTATGGCTACACCTTC
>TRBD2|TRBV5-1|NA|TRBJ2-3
CASSPTLGLAGADTQYF
TGCGCCAGCAGCCCCACCCTCGGACTAGCGGGGGCAGATACGCAGTATTTT
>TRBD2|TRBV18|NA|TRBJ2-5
CASSPITSGETQYF
TGTGCCAGCTCACCAATAACTAGCGGAGAGACCCAGTACTTC
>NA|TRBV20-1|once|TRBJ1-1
CSASRVDTEAFF
TGCAGTGCCAGTAGGGTGGACACTGAAGCTTTCTTT